This T cell receptor beta chain was captured in a study of radiotherapy plus CTLA-4 blockade in lung cancer. A note on this clone: The antigen is not known.

Looked up from germline, CDR1 is SGHTA and CDR2 is FQGNSA. The V and J ends lost 5 bases and 3 bases, in that order; junction bases with no gene match: 4. The CDR3 loop spans 15 amino acids. General observations from the study: Following radiotherapy plus ipilimumab, tumor-derived TCR clones expanded in the blood. Increased serum interferon-beta after radiation also reportedly predicted response strongly.

Some clones are missing from TCRdb's copy, which holds only in-frame ones; the method was immunoSEQ multiplex PCR. Among 75,000 to 95,000 clones, around 84% were seen once, and the ten largest hold roughly 25%. Alongside CTLA-4 blockade with ipilimumab, patients with chemo-refractory metastatic non-small-cell lung cancer received focal radiation. The J gene is TRBJ2-2, the V gene TRBV7-2, with 9 bases identical to TRBD2. The source was peripheral blood, collected from a patient treated with radiotherapy plus ipilimumab. The TCR was taken from a human donor with non-small cell lung cancer that progressed on radiotherapy plus ipilimumab. As DNA, the CDR3 is TGTGCCAGCAGCCTTAGCGGGAGAGACACCGGGGAGCTGTTTTTT. This sequence encodes CASSLSGRDTGELFF.